One sample yielded the 26 T cell receptor beta chains listed below, sequenced in a study of cytomegalovirus exposure and HLA in healthy donors. The PCR made use of 60 Vbeta and 13 Jbeta primers. Method: immunoSEQ multiplex PCR; TCRdb's copy keeps in-frame clones and lacks some. This table has some 110,000 clones, over 50% appearing once. Sequences were obtained from PBMCs. Receptors originate from a middle-aged woman in good health and CMV-seropositive.

This clone has just a few counts. This chain links TRBV19 with TRBJ2-5; 7 bases are a match to TRBD1. The CDR3 has 17 residues. With 0 bases clipped from V and 4 bases from J, the junction kept 11 bases outside the gene matches. Germline assignment: CDR1 LNHDA and CDR2 SQIVND (reference sequence). CDR3 loop: CASSIEWTGHLGETQYF. CDR3 sequence (DNA): TGTGCCAGTAGTATAGAGTGGACAGGACATCTAGGAGAGACCCAGTACTTC. The whole variable domain, filled in from reference TRBV19 and TRBJ2-5, reads DGGITQSPKYLFRKEGQNVTLSCEQNLNHDAMYWYRQDPGQGLRLIYYSQIVNDFQKGDIAEGYSVSREKKESFPLTVTSAQKNPTAFYLCASSIEWTGHLGETQYFGPGTRLLVL.

This clone was picked up one time. The chain recombines TRBV18 with TRBJ1-2; tentative D call: TRBD1 (6 bases). Per the germline V gene, CDR1 is KGHSH and CDR2 is LQKENI. Trimming removed 0 bases at V and 0 bases at J, with 11 bases between. This CDR3 has 16 amino acids. The CDR3 reads CASSPPFQGTNYGYTF. DNA for the CDR3: TGTGCCAGCTCACCACCGTTTCAGGGGACTAACTATGGCTACACCTTC.

The V call is TRBV7-6, the J call TRBJ2-5; no clear D gene. CDR3 size: 12 residues. Germline CDR1 SGHVS, CDR2 FNYEAQ. V lost 5 bases and J 5 bases, leaving 9 bases between the germline ends. CDR3 loop: CASSPYRETQYF. In nucleotides, the CDR3 is TGTGCCAGCAGCCCCTACCGGGAGACCCAGTACTTC.

The chain uses TRBV18 and TRBJ2-5; 7 positions match TRBD2. This CDR3 spans 15 amino acids. Germline V gives CDR1 KGHSH, CDR2 LQKENI. Trimming cost V 2 bases and J 2 bases; bases outside gene matches: 5. CDR3 DNA: TGTGCCAGCTCACCAGGTCAAGCGGGACAAGAGACCCAGTACTTC. The encoded protein is CASSPGQAGQETQYF.

This rearrangement joins TRBV5-1 to TRBJ1-1; D might be TRBD1 (6 bases). This CDR3 is 15 amino acids long. Germline V gene sequence: CDR1 SGHRS, CDR2 YFSETQ. Trimming cost V 4 bases and J 0 bases, with 13 bases left between them. The DNA of the CDR3 is TGCGCCAGCAGCCTCAGGGGCGGGCTGAACACTGAAGCTTTCTTT. Translating gives CASSLRGGLNTEAFF. The whole variable domain, filled in from reference TRBV5-1 and TRBJ1-1, reads KAGVTQTPRYLIKTRGQQVTLSCSPISGHRSVSWYQQTPGQGLQFLFEYFSETQRNKGNFPGRFSGRQFSNSRSEMNVSTLELGDSALYLCASSLRGGLNTEAFFGQGTRLTVV.

This chain connects TRBV5-6 to TRBJ2-2; 8 nucleotides match TRBD1. With V trimmed by 4 bases and J by 4 bases, 12 bases remained unmatched. The CDR3 totals 17 residues. Germline V gene lookup returns CDR1 SGHDT and CDR2 YYEEEE. As DNA, the CDR3 is TGTGCCAGCAGCCGGCGCGTGACAGGGGAGCTCACCGGGGAGCTGTTTTTT. This encodes CASSRRVTGELTGELFF.

The chain links TRBV5-1 to TRBJ1-5, with TRBD1 as a possible D gene (6 bases). This CDR3 contains 14 residues. Per germline, CDR1 SGHRS and CDR2 YFSETQ. V was trimmed by 2 bases and J by 6 bases, leaving 12 bases between them. Written as DNA, the CDR3 is TGCGCCAGCAGCTTCGACATAGGGGGTCAGCCCCAGCATTTT. This sequence encodes CASSFDIGGQPQHF.

This chain connects TRBV18 to TRBJ1-1, with 8 bases that match TRBD1. From germline, CDR1 is KGHSH and CDR2 LQKENI. With 1 base clipped from V and 0 bases from J, the junction kept 4 bases outside the gene matches. This CDR3 spans 16 amino acids. As DNA, the CDR3 is TGTGCCAGCTCACCACGCAACAGGGGGATGAACACTGAAGCTTTCTTT. Amino acid sequence: CASSPRNRGMNTEAFF.

The chain employs TRBV19 and TRBJ1-1, with TRBD1 identical over 8 bases. The CDR3 totals 16 residues. CDR1 LNHDA and CDR2 SQIVND come from the germline V gene (reference sequence). The ends lost 4 bases at V and 5 bases at J; junction bases unmatched: 12. Here the CDR3 reads CASSTGPGGIDTEAFF. The CDR3 DNA reads TGTGCCAGTAGTACGGGCCCAGGGGGCATCGATACTGAAGCTTTCTTT. The full variable domain, with the rest looked up from reference TRBV19 and TRBJ1-1, is DGGITQSPKYLFRKEGQNVTLSCEQNLNHDAMYWYRQDPGQGLRLIYYSQIVNDFQKGDIAEGYSVSREKKESFPLTVTSAQKNPTAFYLCASSTGPGGIDTEAFFGQGTRLTVV.

On this clone: Relative to the germline gene, one junction end is altered; a read error may explain this. V gene TRBV5-6 combines with J gene TRBJ2-5; 7 bases line up with TRBD1. CDR1 SGHDT and CDR2 YYEEEE come from the germline V gene. The CDR3 loop spans 15 amino acids. In DNA form, the CDR3 reads TGTGTCAGCAGCTTGGCGGTAGGGGGCGCTGGGACCCAGTACTTC. Translated: CVSSLAVGGAGTQYF. Based on the CDR3 plus reference TRBV5-6 and TRBJ2-5, the full variable domain is DAGVTQSPTHLIKTRGQQVTLRCSPKSGHDTVSWYQQALGQGPQFIFQYYEEEERQRGNFPDRFSGHQFPNYSSELNVNALLLGDSALYLCVSSLAVGGAGTQYFGPGTRLLVL.

The CDR3 DNA sequence: TGTGCCAGCAGCCCTGGCCTGACAGTCGGTTCCTACGAGCAGTACTTC. Encoded protein: CASSPGLTVGSYEQYF. This chain joins TRBV9 and TRBJ2-5, with D perhaps matching TRBD1 (5 bases). TRBJ2-7 explains the end of the DNA better; the J call may be wrong. From germline, CDR1 is SGDLS and CDR2 YYNGEE. The CDR3 totals 16 residues.

The chain employs TRBV19 and TRBJ1-1; D perhaps matches TRBD1 (6 bases). V lost 2 bases to trimming and J lost 2 bases, with 15 bases between them. Germline V gene sequence: CDR1 LNHDA, CDR2 SQIVND (reference sequence). The CDR3 has 16 amino acids. The CDR3: CASSIRGGSRNTEAFF. The CDR3 bases are TGTGCCAGTAGTATAAGGGGGGGCAGTAGAAACACTGAAGCTTTCTTT.

This chain connects TRBV6-5 to TRBJ1-2, with 10 bases fitting TRBD1. Looked up from germline, CDR1 is MNHEY and CDR2 is SVGAGI. Unmatched junction bases numbered 4, after V lost 6 bases and J lost 3 bases. The CDR3 has 14 residues. DNA of the CDR3: TGTGCCAGCAGGGGGACAGGGGAGCACTATGGCTACACCTTC. Its protein is CASRGTGEHYGYTF.

This clone was seen only a few times. DNA for the CDR3: TGTGCCAGCAGCTTTAGTGTAAATGAGCAGTTCTTC. Translating it yields CASSFSVNEQFF. The chain recombines TRBV5-6 with TRBJ2-1, with D uncertain. CDR3 size: 12 residues. The germline CDR1 and CDR2 sequences are SGHDT and YYEEEE. V was clipped by 2 bases and J by 7 bases, with 7 bases between them.

This clone has just a few counts. The chain is built from TRBV6-6 and TRBJ2-1; TRBD1 agrees at 7 bases. The CDR3 runs 15 residues. V shed 6 bases, J shed 8 bases, and the junction held 13 bases outside the gene matches. Germline V lookup: CDR1 MNHNY, CDR2 SVGAGI (reference sequence). The CDR3 loop reads CASRTADREFDEQFF. As DNA, the CDR3 is TGTGCCAGCAGAACCGCCGACAGGGAGTTCGATGAGCAGTTCTTC.

This clone came up once. The chain has TRBV28 and TRBJ2-7, with D perhaps TRBD2 (5 bases). Per germline, CDR1 MDHEN and CDR2 SYDVKM. V shed 2 bases and J shed 3 bases, with 11 bases lying between them. There are 14 residues in the CDR3. This chain's CDR3 is CASSLGGSSYEQYF. CDR3 nucleotides: TGTGCCAGCAGTTTAGGAGGTAGTAGCTACGAGCAGTACTTC.

The chain couples TRBV5-1 to TRBJ2-1, with TRBD1 matching over 8 bases. The CDR3 is made up of 16 amino acids. CDR1 and CDR2 (germline): SGHRS, YFSETQ. V lost 4 bases, J lost 6 bases, and 12 bases stayed unmatched. The CDR3 protein is CASSENRGSIFNEQFF. CDR3 bases: TGCGCCAGCAGCGAGAACAGGGGGTCAATATTCAATGAGCAGTTCTTC.

This clone was found a few times. The chain has TRBV5-1 and TRBJ2-5, with D maybe TRBD2 (5 bases). Germline lookup yields CDR1 SGHRS and CDR2 YFSETQ. Trimming left V 4 bases short and J 1 base short, with 11 bases between. The CDR3 spans 14 residues. For the CDR3, the DNA is TGCGCCAGCAGCAGGACTGTCCCCCAAGAGACCCAGTACTTC. The encoded protein is CASSRTVPQETQYF.

CDR3 nucleotide sequence: TGTGCCAGCAGCCTCCTCGGCTCCTACGAGCAGTACTTC. As protein: CASSLLGSYEQYF. V is TRBV7-9 and J is TRBJ2-7, with D unclear. The V end lost 5 bases, the J end lost 0 bases, and 8 bases lay between the germline ends. Germline V CDR1 and CDR2: SEHNR, FQNEAQ (reference sequence). CDR3 size: 13 residues. The whole variable domain, remainder taken from reference TRBV7-9 and TRBJ2-7, is DTGVSQNPRHKITKRGQNVTFRCDPISEHNRLYWYRQTLGQGPEFLTYFQNEAQLEKSRLLSDRFSAERPKGSFSTLEIQRTEQGDSAMYLCASSLLGSYEQYFGPGTRLTVT.

In nucleotides, the CDR3 is TGTGCCAGCAGCGTAGAAGCGGGCTCTAGCACAGATACGCAGTATTTT. Amino acids: CASSVEAGSSTDTQYF. The chain has TRBV9 and TRBJ2-3; TRBD2 might be the D (6 bases). The CDR3 length is 16 residues. V was shortened by 0 bases and J by 0 bases, with 11 bases between the two germline ends. Germline loops: CDR1 SGDLS, CDR2 YYNGEE.

V is TRBV9 and J is TRBJ1-1; no clear D gene. The V end lost 0 bases, the J end lost 2 bases, and 8 bases lay between the germline ends. Looked up from germline, CDR1 is SGDLS and CDR2 is YYNGEE. The CDR3 is 14 amino acids. The CDR3 sequence is CASSVVTDNTEAFF. The CDR3 DNA is TGTGCCAGCAGCGTAGTAACTGATAACACTGAAGCTTTCTTT.

This chain joins TRBV5-1 and TRBJ1-3, with D possibly TRBD1 on 5 matching bases. Germline CDR1 and CDR2: SGHRS and YFSETQ. Deletions cut 2 bases from V and 0 bases from J, with 12 bases between. This CDR3 comprises 16 residues. Written as DNA, the CDR3 is TGCGCCAGCAGCTTTTTCGACAGTCGCTCTGGAAACACCATATATTTT. Translating it yields CASSFFDSRSGNTIYF.

For the CDR3, the DNA is TGTGCCAGCAGTAAAACAGGGGCGGAAGAGGAAAAACTGTTTTTT. Translating gives CASSKTGAEEEKLFF. The chain joins TRBV4-2 to TRBJ1-4; 7 nucleotides match TRBD1. Germline CDR1 is LGHNA and CDR2 is YNFKEQ. The CDR3 sequence is 15 residues long. The ends lost 6 bases at V and 8 bases at J; junction bases unmatched: 12.

CDR3 bases: TGTGCCAGCAGCTCTACAGGGATGACTGAAGCTTTCTTT. It yields the protein CASSSTGMTEAFF. This chain connects TRBV11-3 to TRBJ1-1, with D perhaps matching TRBD1 (6 bases). CDR3 length: 13 amino acids. V was clipped by 4 bases and J by 5 bases, with 11 bases between them. In germline, CDR1 is SGHNT, CDR2 YENEEA.

A few counts support this clone. The chain recombines TRBV5-8 with TRBJ2-7; D uncertain. In germline, CDR1 is SGHTS, CDR2 YDEGEE. V lost 1 base and J lost 1, with 6 bases in between. CDR3 length equals 13 residues. The CDR3 loop is CASSLQVSYEQYF. The CDR3 DNA reads TGTGCCAGCAGCTTGCAGGTATCCTACGAGCAGTACTTC.

The chain carries TRBV9 and TRBJ2-7; maybe TRBD2 (5 bases). V was pared by 0 bases and J by 2 bases, with 9 bases between. The germline V gene has CDR1 SGDLS and CDR2 YYNGEE. The CDR3 loop spans 14 amino acids. The CDR3 loop reads CASSVAGTTYEQYF. The CDR3, as DNA: TGTGCCAGCAGCGTAGCGGGAACTACCTACGAGCAGTACTTC.